This T cell receptor beta chain was observed in a study of T cells in Graves' hyperthyroidism and ophthalmopathy. The TCR beta CDR3 regions underwent amplification using RNA transcripts as the source. RT-PCR in the first round (using the HTBI primer set) targeted the TCR CDR3. In TCRdb, the multiplex PCR reads were re-called with MiXCR into one record per CDR3 protein. The data show 450,000 to 650,000 distinct CDR3 sequences, under 25% seen once. This clonotype was recorded many times. Graves' hyperthyroidism without ophthalmopathy progression within 18 months was termed stable. Pregnant or lactating patients were excluded, as were those with uncontrolled infection or other autoimmune disease. The diagnostic basis comprised clinical symptoms, serum thyroxine and TRAb, thyroid ultrasound and orbital computed tomography. The CDR3 loop spans 14 amino acids. Trimming removed 4 bases from V and 1 base from J, with 13 bases in between. Germline V gives CDR1 GTSNPN, CDR2 SVGIG (reference sequence).

The J gene is TRBJ1-1, the V gene TRBV30; D not certain. This TCR was sampled from a man aged 18 to 30 with Graves' hyperthyroidism. The material sequenced was blood. CDR3 DNA sequence: TGTGCCTGGACCTCTGTGGGGAGGAACACTGAAGCTTTCTTT. Translated: CAWTSVGRNTEAFF.